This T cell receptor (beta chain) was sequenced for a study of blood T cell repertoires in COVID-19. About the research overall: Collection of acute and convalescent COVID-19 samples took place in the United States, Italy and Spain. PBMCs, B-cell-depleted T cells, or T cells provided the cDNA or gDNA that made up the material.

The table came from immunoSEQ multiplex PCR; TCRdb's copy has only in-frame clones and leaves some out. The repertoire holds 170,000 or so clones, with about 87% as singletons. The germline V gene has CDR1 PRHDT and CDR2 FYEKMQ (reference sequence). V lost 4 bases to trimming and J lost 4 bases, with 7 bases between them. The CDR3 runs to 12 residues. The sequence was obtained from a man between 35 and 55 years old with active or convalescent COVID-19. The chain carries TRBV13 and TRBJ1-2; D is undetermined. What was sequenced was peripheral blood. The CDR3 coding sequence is TGTGCCAGCAGCTCGGGAGGCTATGGCTACACCTTC. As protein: CASSSGGYGYTF.